The TCR beta chain under discussion was sequenced for a study of CD8 T cells in Susac syndrome. Reverse transcription of roughly 0.5 to 1 ug RNA was carried out with random hexamers. TCRdb re-derived calls from the immunoSEQ multiplex PCR reads in MiXCR, one entry per CDR3 protein. The sample has some 300,000 distinct CDR3 sequences, approximately 84% seen once; the top ten hold approximately 0.11%. V lost 0 bases and J lost 4, with 13 bases in between. Germline V gene data show CDR1 as PRHDT and CDR2 as FYEKMQ (reference sequence). The CDR3 loop spans 15 amino acids. The V and J genes are TRBV13 and TRBJ2-7; D gene unclear. Sequencing used CD8+ T cells from PBMCs. This TCR was sampled from a human donor with multiple sclerosis. The CDR3 loop reads CASSLGDGAVYEQYF. In DNA, the CDR3 is TGTGCCAGCAGCTTAGGGGACGGAGCCGTTTACGAGCAGTACTTC. The whole variable domain, filled in from reference TRBV13 and TRBJ2-7, reads AAGVIQSPRHLIKEKRETATLKCYPIPRHDTVYWYQQGPGQDPQFLISFYEKMQSDKGSIPDRFSAQQFSDYHSELNMSSLELGDSALYFCASSLGDGAVYEQYFGPGTRLTVT.